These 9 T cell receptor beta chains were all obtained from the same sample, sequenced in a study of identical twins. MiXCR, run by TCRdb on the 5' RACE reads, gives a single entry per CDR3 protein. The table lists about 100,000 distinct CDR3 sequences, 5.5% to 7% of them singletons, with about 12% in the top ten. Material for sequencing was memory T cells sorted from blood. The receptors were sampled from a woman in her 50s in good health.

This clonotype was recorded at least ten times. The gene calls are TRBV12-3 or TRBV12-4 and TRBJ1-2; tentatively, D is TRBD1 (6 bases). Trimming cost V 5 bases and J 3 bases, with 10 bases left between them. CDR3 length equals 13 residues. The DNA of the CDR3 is TGTGCCAGCAGTCCACAGGGATACTATGGCTACACCTTC. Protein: CASSPQGYYGYTF.

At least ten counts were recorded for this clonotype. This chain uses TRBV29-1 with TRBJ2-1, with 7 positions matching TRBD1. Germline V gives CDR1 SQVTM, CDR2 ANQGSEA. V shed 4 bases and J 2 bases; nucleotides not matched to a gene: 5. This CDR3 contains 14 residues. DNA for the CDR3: TGCAGCGTTGGAGACAGGGTAGCCTACAATGAGCAGTTCTTC. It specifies CSVGDRVAYNEQFF.

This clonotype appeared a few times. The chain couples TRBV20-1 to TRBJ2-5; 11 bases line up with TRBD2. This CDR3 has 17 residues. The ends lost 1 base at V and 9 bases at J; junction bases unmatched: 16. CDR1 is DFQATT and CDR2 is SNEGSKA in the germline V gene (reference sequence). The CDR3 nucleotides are TGCAGTGCTAGAGGGGAGAGACTAGCGGGACAAAAGGTGGCCCAGTACTTC. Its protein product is CSARGERLAGQKVAQYF.

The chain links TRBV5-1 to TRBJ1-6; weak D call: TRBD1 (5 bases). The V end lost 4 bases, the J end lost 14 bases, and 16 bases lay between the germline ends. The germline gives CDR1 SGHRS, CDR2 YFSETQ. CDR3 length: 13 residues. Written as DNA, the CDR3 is TGCGCCAGCAGCGTGGGGGGGTTCGAGACCCTCCACTTT. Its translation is CASSVGGFETLHF.

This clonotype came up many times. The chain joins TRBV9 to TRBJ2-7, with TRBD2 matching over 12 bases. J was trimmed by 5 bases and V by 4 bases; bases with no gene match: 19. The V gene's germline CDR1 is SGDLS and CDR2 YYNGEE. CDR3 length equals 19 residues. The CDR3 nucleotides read TGTGCCAGCAGCCACAGGGAGTCTAGCGGGAGGGTCTCCGTCCACGAGCAGTACGTC. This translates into CASSHRESSGRVSVHEQYV.

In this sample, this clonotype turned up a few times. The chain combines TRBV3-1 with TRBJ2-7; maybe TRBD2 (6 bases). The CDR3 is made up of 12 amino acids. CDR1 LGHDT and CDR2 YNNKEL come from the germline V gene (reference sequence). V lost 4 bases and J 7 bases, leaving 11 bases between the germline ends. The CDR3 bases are TGTGCCAGCAGCCTAGGGACTCAAGAGCAGTACTTC. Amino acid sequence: CASSLGTQEQYF.

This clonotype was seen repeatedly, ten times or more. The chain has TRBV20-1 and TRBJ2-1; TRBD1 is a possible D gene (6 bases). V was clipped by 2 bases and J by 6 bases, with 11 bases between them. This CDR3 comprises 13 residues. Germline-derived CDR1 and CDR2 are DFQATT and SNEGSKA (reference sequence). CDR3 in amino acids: CSARNQGGNEQFF. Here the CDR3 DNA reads TGCAGTGCTAGAAACCAAGGGGGCAATGAGCAGTTCTTC.

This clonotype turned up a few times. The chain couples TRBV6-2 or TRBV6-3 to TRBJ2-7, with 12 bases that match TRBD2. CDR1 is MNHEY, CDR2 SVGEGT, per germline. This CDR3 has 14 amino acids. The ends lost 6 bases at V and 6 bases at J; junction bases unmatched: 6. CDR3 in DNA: TGTGCCAGCAGCCGACTAGCGGGAGTCTCCGAGCAGTACGTC. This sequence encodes CASSRLAGVSEQYV.

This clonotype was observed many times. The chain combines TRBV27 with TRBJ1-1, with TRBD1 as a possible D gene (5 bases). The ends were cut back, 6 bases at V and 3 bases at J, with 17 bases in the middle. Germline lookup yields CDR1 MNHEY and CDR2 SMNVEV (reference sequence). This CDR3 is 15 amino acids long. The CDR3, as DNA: TGTGCCAGCAGCCACAGGTACGGGGGAGACACTGAAGCTTTCTTT. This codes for CASSHRYGGDTEAFF.